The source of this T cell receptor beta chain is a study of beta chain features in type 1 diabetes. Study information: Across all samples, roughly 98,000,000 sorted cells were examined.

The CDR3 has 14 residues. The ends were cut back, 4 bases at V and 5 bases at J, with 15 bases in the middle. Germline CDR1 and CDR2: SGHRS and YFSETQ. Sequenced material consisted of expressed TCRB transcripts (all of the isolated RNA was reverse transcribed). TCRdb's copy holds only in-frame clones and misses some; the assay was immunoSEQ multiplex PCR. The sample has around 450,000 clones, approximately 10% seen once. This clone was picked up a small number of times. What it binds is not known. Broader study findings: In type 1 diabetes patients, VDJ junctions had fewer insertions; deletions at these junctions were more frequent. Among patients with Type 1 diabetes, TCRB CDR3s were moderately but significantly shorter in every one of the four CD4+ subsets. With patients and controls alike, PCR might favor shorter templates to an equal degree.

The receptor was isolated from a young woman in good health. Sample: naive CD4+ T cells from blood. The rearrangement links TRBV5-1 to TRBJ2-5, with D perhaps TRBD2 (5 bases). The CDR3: CASSAGVSSETQYF. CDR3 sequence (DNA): TGCGCCAGCAGCGCGGGTGTTTCCAGTGAGACCCAGTACTTC.